The rows below give T cell receptor beta chains drawn from one sample of a study of Graves' ophthalmopathy and Graves' hyperthyroidism. TCRdb itself ran the multiplex PCR reads through MiXCR, one entry per CDR3 protein. The repertoire holds over a million distinct CDR3 sequences, less than 45% seen once, with around 10% in the top ten. Sequencing was performed on peripheral blood or thyroid tissue (not recorded which). The receptors come from an adult man with Graves' hyperthyroidism. The CDR3 runs from the conserved cysteine through the conserved F or W. A D gene is named only where the DNA matches it firmly. Size is stated for part of the rows, as once, few or many counts, or as a class when the clone is expanded.

j_call | clone_size | d_call | v_call | cdr3_length | cdr3_aa | cdr3_nt
TRBJ1-5 | many | TRBD1 | TRBV19 | 16 | CASRAQGQGAGQPQHF | TGTGCCAGTAGGGCCCAGGGACAGGGGGCCGGCCAGCCCCAGCATTTT
TRBJ2-7 | many | . | TRBV29-1 | 14 | CSVEYGAPLGEQYF | TGCAGCGTTGAATATGGGGCCCCTTTGGGCGAGCAGTACTTC
TRBJ1-1 | . | . | TRBV7-2 | 14 | CASSFYDRNTEAFF | TGTGCCAGCAGCTTTTACGACAGGAACACTGAAGCTTTCTTT
TRBJ1-5 | . | . | TRBV6-5 | 15 | CASRLGKVDNQPQHF | TGTGCCAGCAGATTAGGGAAAGTCGACAATCAGCCCCAGCATTTT
TRBJ1-2 | . | . | TRBV7-9 | 9 | CASTFGYTF | TGTGCCAGCACCTTTGGCTACACCTTC
TRBJ2-7 | . | TRBD1 | TRBV29-1 | 11 | CSIGTGYEQYF | TGCAGCATCGGGACAGGCTACGAGCAGTACTTC
TRBJ1-5 | few | TRBD1 | TRBV6-6 | 17 | CASSYASVRTGEQPQHF | TGTGCCAGCAGTTACGCTTCTGTGAGGACAGGGGAACAGCCCCAGCATTTT
TRBJ1-4 | few | TRBD1 | TRBV5-1 | 15 | CASSLRQGVGEKLFF | TGCGCCAGCAGCTTGAGACAGGGGGTCGGCGAAAAACTGTTTTTT
TRBJ1-2 | . | . | TRBV15 | 15 | CATSRDSGENYGYTF | TGTGCCACCAGCAGAGATTCGGGGGAGAACTATGGCTACACCTTC
TRBJ2-7 | . | TRBD2 | TRBV12-3/TRBV12-4 | 15 | CASSFPSGGPYEQYF | TGTGCCAGCAGTTTCCCCAGCGGGGGGCCCTACGAGCAGTACTTC
TRBJ1-1 | many | . | TRBV24-1 | 16 | CATSVNTGTGNTEAFF | TGTGCCACCAGCGTAAATACCGGGACTGGGAACACTGAAGCTTTCTTT
TRBJ2-5 | few | TRBD2 | TRBV5-6 | 16 | CASSLESGRSQETQYF | TGTGCCAGCAGCTTGGAGAGCGGGAGATCCCAAGAGACCCAGTACTTC
TRBJ1-1 | . | . | TRBV20-1 | 13 | CSARWQGYTEAFF | TGCAGTGCTAGATGGCAGGGCTACACTGAAGCTTTCTTT
TRBJ1-3 | . | . | TRBV9 | 16 | CASSVEAGLGGNTIYF | TGTGCCAGCAGCGTAGAGGCAGGGTTAGGTGGAAACACCATATATTTT
TRBJ2-7 | . | TRBD1 | TRBV28 | 14 | CASSSPDRNYEQYF | TGTGCCAGCAGTTCACCGGACAGGAACTACGAGCAGTACTTC
TRBJ2-5 | many | . | TRBV7-2 | 12 | CASSLASETQYF | TGTGCCAGCAGCTTAGCCTCAGAGACCCAGTACTTC
TRBJ1-4 | many | TRBD1 | TRBV5-6 | 15 | CASSLEGTGEEKLFF | TGTGCCAGCAGCTTGGAAGGGACAGGGGAAGAAAAACTGTTTTTT
TRBJ2-7 | . | . | TRBV28 | 12 | CASSSSAYTQYF | TGTGCCAGCAGCTCCAGCGCCTATACGCAGTACTTC
TRBJ1-1 | few | TRBD1 | TRBV18 | 14 | CASSPPGQHTEAFF | TGTGCCAGCTCACCCCCGGGACAGCACACTGAAGCTTTCTTT
TRBJ1-6 | . | TRBD1 | TRBV5-1 | 15 | CASSIGTDGASPLHF | TGTGCCAGCAGCATAGGGACAGACGGGGCCTCACCCCTCCACTTT
TRBJ2-6 | . | . | TRBV10-2 | 16 | CASSEPDRSGANVLTF | TGCGCCAGCAGTGAGCCGGACCGCTCTGGGGCCAACGTCCTGACTTTC
TRBJ1-1 | few | . | TRBV29-1 | 15 | CSVVIGGSVNTEAFF | TGCAGCGTTGTCATAGGGGGTTCGGTGAACACTGAAGCTTTCTTT
TRBJ2-2 | . | . | TRBV20-1 | 14 | CSARGNGLSGELFF | TGCAGTGCTAGAGGGAACGGATTATCCGGGGAGCTGTTTTTT
TRBJ2-7 | many | TRBD2 | TRBV20-1 | 14 | CSARTSGSSYEQYF | TGCAGTGCTCGGACTAGCGGAAGCTCCTACGAGCAGTACTTC
TRBJ2-2 | . | TRBD2 | TRBV24-1 | 17 | CATSDWGLAGNSGELFF | TGTGCCACCAGTGATTGGGGACTAGCGGGGAATTCCGGGGAGCTGTTTTTT
TRBJ2-2 | few | . | TRBV30 | 11 | CAWSSAGELFF | TGTGCCTGGAGCTCCGCCGGGGAGCTGTTTTTT
TRBJ1-3 | . | TRBD1 | TRBV5-4 | 16 | CASSWTGRLSGNTIYF | TGTGCCAGCAGCTGGACAGGGAGGTTGAGCGGAAACACCATATATTTT
TRBJ2-7 | few | TRBD2 | TRBV2 | 16 | CASSPTSLAGVYEQYF | TGTGCCAGCAGCCCAACCTCCCTAGCGGGGGTCTACGAGCAGTACTTC
TRBJ1-4 | many | . | TRBV10-2 | 14 | CATQAGGAEEKLFF | TGCGCCACCCAGGCCGGGGGCGCTGAGGAAAAACTGTTTTTT
TRBJ2-5 | many | TRBD1 | TRBV10-3 | 13 | CAIQGQGGETQYF | TGTGCCATCCAGGGACAGGGGGGAGAGACCCAGTACTTC
TRBJ1-1 | many | . | TRBV20-1 | 14 | CSASAVTVNTEAFF | TGCAGTGCTAGCGCGGTGACCGTGAACACTGAAGCTTTCTTT
TRBJ2-2 | many | TRBD1 | TRBV29-1 | 15 | CSVIGQGPSTGELFF | TGCAGCGTTATCGGACAGGGTCCATCCACCGGGGAGCTGTTTTTT
TRBJ1-5 | many | . | TRBV2 | 13 | CASSAEWKQPQHF | TGTGCCAGCAGTGCCGAGTGGAAGCAGCCCCAGCATTTT
TRBJ1-1 | few | . | TRBV7-8 | 15 | CASSFADEWWTEAFF | TGTGCCAGCAGCTTTGCCGACGAGTGGTGGACTGAAGCTTTCTTT
TRBJ2-6 | . | . | TRBV12-3/TRBV12-4 | 15 | CASSPYTTGANVLTF | TGTGCCAGCAGCCCCTATACGACGGGGGCCAACGTCCTGACTTTC
TRBJ1-5 | . | . | TRBV25-1 | 18 | CASSEFTTIVRSNQPQHF | TGTGCCAGCAGTGAATTTACTACCATTGTCAGAAGCAATCAGCCCCAGCATTTT
TRBJ1-1 | . | . | TRBV6-6 | 17 | CASLTGGGAGMNTEAFF | TGTGCCAGCCTAACCGGGGGGGGCGCGGGAATGAACACTGAAGCTTTCTTT
TRBJ2-2 | few | TRBD1 | TRBV7-2 | 16 | CASSLEDRGTTGELFF | TGTGCCAGCAGCTTAGAGGACAGGGGTACCACCGGGGAGCTGTTTTTT
TRBJ2-5 | many | TRBD2 | TRBV10-2 | 12 | CASSAGGETQYF | TGTGCCAGCAGTGCGGGGGGGGAGACCCAGTACTTC
TRBJ2-7 | . | . | TRBV7-2 | 16 | CASSLVKRQSSYEQYF | TGTGCCAGCAGCTTAGTTAAGCGGCAGAGCTCCTACGAGCAGTACTTC